The 17 T cell receptor beta chains in this list originate from one sample, sequenced in a study of blood T cell repertoires in COVID-19. The repertoire was sequenced with immunoSEQ multiplex PCR; TCRdb's copy has only in-frame clones and lacks some. This table holds some 46,000 clones, over 80% found once. The sequenced sample was peripheral blood. These receptors were obtained from a human donor in a cohort sampled during active COVID-19.

The rearrangement joins TRBV9 to TRBJ2-3, with TRBD1 as a possible D gene (6 bases). Trimming removed 3 bases from V and 3 bases from J, with 23 bases in between. CDR1 and CDR2 from the germline V gene are SGDLS and YYNGEE. The CDR3 has 18 amino acids. CDR3 loop: CASSASSGEWQGTDTQYF. CDR3 DNA sequence: TGTGCCAGCAGCGCCTCGAGTGGGGAGTGGCAGGGGACAGATACGCAGTATTTT. Together with reference TRBV9 and TRBJ2-3, the CDR3 gives the full variable domain: DSGVTQTPKHLITATGQRVTLRCSPRSGDLSVYWYQQSLDQGLQFLIQYYNGEERAKGNILERFSAQQFPDLHSELNLSSLELGDSALYFCASSASSGEWQGTDTQYFGPGTRLTVL.

In DNA, the CDR3 is TGTGCCAGCAGCCAAGAAGGAGGTACAGGGTTCACAGATACGCAGTATTTT. Translated: CASSQEGGTGFTDTQYF. The V call is TRBV3-1 (or the pseudogene TRBV3-2), the J call TRBJ2-3, with D maybe TRBD1 (6 bases). With 0 bases removed from V and 2 bases from J, the gap between germline ends came to 15 bases. Germline values: CDR1 LGHDT, CDR2 YNNKEL (reference sequence). The CDR3 spans 17 residues.

This clone appeared a single time. The chain joins TRBV6-5 to TRBJ2-4, with 7 bases matching TRBD1. Germline V gene data show CDR1 as MNHEY and CDR2 as SVGAGI. V trimming: 5 bases; J trimming: 0 bases; junction bases outside the gene matches: 4. CDR3 size: 15 residues. CDR3 nucleotides: TGTGCCAGCAGTCTCAGGGGGTTAGCCAAAAACATTCAGTACTTC. This encodes CASSLRGLAKNIQYF.

The V call is TRBV12-3 or TRBV12-4, the J call TRBJ1-5, with D possibly matching TRBD1 (5 bases). This CDR3 contains 13 residues. The V end was cut by 4 bases, the J end by 5 bases, with 9 bases between. The chain's CDR3 is CASSSQGYQPQHF. The CDR3 DNA follows: TGTGCCAGCAGTTCTCAGGGTTATCAGCCCCAGCATTTT.

The CDR3 spells CASSPAGITNQPQHF. The CDR3 DNA reads as TGTGCCAGCAGTCCAGCAGGGATTACCAATCAGCCCCAGCATTTT. This sequence joins TRBV6-2 or TRBV6-3 and TRBJ1-5; D possibly corresponds to TRBD1 (5 bases). The CDR3 consists of 15 residues. The germline CDR1 and CDR2 sequences are MNHEY and SVGEGT. The V end lost 5 bases, the J end lost 3 bases, and 14 bases lay between the germline ends.

J is TRBJ2-7 and V is TRBV19; 7 bases match TRBD1. Germline V lookup: CDR1 LNHDA, CDR2 SQIVND (reference sequence). This CDR3 region has 16 residues. With 4 bases clipped from V and 2 bases from J, the junction kept 11 bases outside the gene matches. CDR3 sequence (DNA): TGTGCCAGTAGTAAGCGAAGGGGACAGAACACCTACGAGCAGTACTTC. Protein sequence: CASSKRRGQNTYEQYF. The complete variable domain, with remaining parts taken from reference TRBV19 and TRBJ2-7, reads DGGITQSPKYLFRKEGQNVTLSCEQNLNHDAMYWYRQDPGQGLRLIYYSQIVNDFQKGDIAEGYSVSREKKESFPLTVTSAQKNPTAFYLCASSKRRGQNTYEQYFGPGTRLTVT.

This clone has only a few counts. This chain joins TRBV19 and TRBJ2-3, with a tentative D call TRBD2 (5 bases). The CDR3 length is 14 residues. Germline loops: CDR1 LNHDA, CDR2 SQIVND (reference sequence). V lost 7 bases and J 2 bases, leaving 13 bases between the germline ends. The CDR3 DNA follows: TGTGCCAGTACCGAGGACTTCTTCACAGATACGCAGTATTTT. Translating gives CASTEDFFTDTQYF.

This rearrangement joins TRBV11-2 to TRBJ2-1; no clear D gene. The V gene lost 4 bases and the J gene lost 8 bases, with 12 bases spanning the gap. This CDR3 has 13 amino acids. Germline V lookup: CDR1 SGHAT, CDR2 FQNNGV. CDR3 nucleotide sequence: TGTGCCAGCAGCTCCGTGAGATTTCATGAGCAGTTCTTC. Translation gives CASSSVRFHEQFF.

The chain employs TRBV20-1 and TRBJ2-7; D may be TRBD2 (5 bases). Deletions cut 0 bases from V and 9 bases from J, with 9 bases between. This CDR3 contains 11 residues. CDR1 and CDR2 (germline): DFQATT, SNEGSKA (reference sequence). CDR3 amino acids: CSARDGRGQYF. CDR3 nucleotides: TGCAGTGCTAGAGATGGCCGGGGGCAGTACTTC.

This clone was detected a few times. The chain couples TRBV19 to TRBJ2-7; D unresolved. CDR3 length: 17 amino acids. Trimming took off 8 bases at V and 6 bases at J, with 29 bases between the two ends. Germline CDR1 LNHDA, CDR2 SQIVND (reference sequence). In nucleotides, the CDR3 is TGTGCCAGTCCTACTCGACTGTGGGTAGTGTTTTCGTCCGAGCAGTACTTC. Amino acids: CASPTRLWVVFSSEQYF.

Here the CDR3 reads CASSPPLAGSTYEQYF. CDR3 bases: TGTGCCAGCAGCCCCCCGCTGGCGGGATCCACCTACGAGCAGTACTTC. The V call is TRBV7-9, the J call TRBJ2-7; tentative D call: TRBD2 (6 bases). Germline V lookup: CDR1 SEHNR, CDR2 FQNEAQ (reference sequence). CDR3 length equals 16 residues. V lost 5 bases and J lost 2, with 19 bases in between.

The rearrangement links TRBV5-1 to TRBJ2-2; D might be TRBD1 (5 bases). V lost 4 bases to trimming and J lost 7 bases, with 17 bases between them. Germline-derived CDR1 and CDR2 are SGHRS and YFSETQ. CDR3 size: 15 residues. The CDR3 is CASSAQASGSGELFF. In nucleotides, the CDR3 is TGCGCCAGCAGCGCACAGGCCTCTGGTAGCGGGGAGCTGTTTTTT.

The rearrangement uses TRBV6-2 or TRBV6-3 and TRBJ2-7; 8 bases align to TRBD2. The length of the CDR3 is 14 residues. Germline V gene lookup returns CDR1 MNHEY and CDR2 SVGEGT. Trimming removed 5 bases from V and 3 bases from J; junction bases left unmatched: 6. CDR3 protein: CASSLAGPFYEQYF. The CDR3 DNA reads as TGTGCCAGCAGTCTAGCGGGCCCCTTCTACGAGCAGTACTTC.

The chain recombines TRBV2 with TRBJ2-1, with D possibly being TRBD1 (6 bases). The V end lost 6 bases, the J end lost 6 bases, and 12 bases lay between the germline ends. Per the germline V gene, CDR1 is SNHLY and CDR2 is FYNNEI. This CDR3 contains 13 residues. The CDR3 DNA sequence: TGTGCCAGCAGCCTACTACAGGGCAATGAGCAGTTCTTC. As protein: CASSLLQGNEQFF. The full variable domain, in which reference TRBV2 and TRBJ2-1 provide the parts outside the CDR3, is EPEVTQTPSHQVTQMGQEVILRCVPISNHLYFYWYRQILGQKVEFLVSFYNNEISEKSEIFDDQFSVERPDGSNFTLKIRSTKLEDSAMYFCASSLLQGNEQFFGPGTRLTVL.

This chain connects TRBV28 to TRBJ2-7, with no clear D. This CDR3 is 12 amino acids long. CDR1 and CDR2 (germline): MDHEN, SYDVKM. V lost 7 bases to trimming and J lost 5 bases, with 12 bases between them. For the CDR3, the DNA is TGTGCCAGCAACTATCCCCCACACGAGCAGTACTTC. Protein: CASNYPPHEQYF. Full variable domain (missing parts from reference TRBV28 and TRBJ2-7): DVKVTQSSRYLVKRTGEKVFLECVQDMDHENMFWYRQDPGLGLRLIYFSYDVKMKEKGDIPEGYSVSREKKERFSLILESASTNQTSMYLCASNYPPHEQYFGPGTRLTVT.

The chain joins TRBV2 to TRBJ2-7; a weak D match, TRBD1 (6 bases). V lost 6 bases and J lost 3, with 12 bases in between. Germline V gene lookup returns CDR1 SNHLY and CDR2 FYNNEI. The CDR3 runs to 13 residues. CDR3: CASRAGDYYEQYF. CDR3 DNA: TGTGCCAGCAGGGCAGGGGATTACTACGAGCAGTACTTC.

The rearrangement joins TRBV19 to TRBJ2-1; 11 bases are a match to TRBD2. Germline lookup yields CDR1 LNHDA and CDR2 SQIVND (reference sequence). The CDR3 length is 15 residues. V was pared by 3 bases and J by 6 bases, with 4 bases of the junction left unmatched. CDR3 in amino acids: CASSITLAGGNEQFF. The CDR3 DNA sequence: TGTGCCAGTAGTATCACGCTAGCGGGAGGCAATGAGCAGTTCTTC.